The rows below give T cell receptor beta chains drawn from one sample of a study of blood T cell repertoires in COVID-19. TCRdb keeps only in-frame clones here, not all; method: immunoSEQ multiplex PCR. The data hold 300,000 to 450,000 clones, with 70% to 85% observed a single time. The sequenced material came from peripheral blood. Receptor source: a human donor with acute or convalescent COVID-19. The donor label of this sample is uncertain. Both conserved end residues are trimmed from each CDR3. Where a row states a size, it is once, few, many or the class of an expanded clone; other rows omit it.

>TRBV13|.
ASSLGVRNGYT
>TRBV3-1/TRBV3-2|once
ASSRRGGGRDTQY
>TRBV5-1|.
ASSLLGTGDEKLF
>TRBV18|.
ASSPNSGDTQY
>TRBV18|.
ASSPPNPVGVVNEQF
>TRBV5-1|.
ASPSGRIPETQY
>TRBV7-2|.
ASSSRRGNTDTQY
>TRBV29-1|.
SVEEGREGIRTYNEQF
>TRBV6-5|.
ASSSDRGGNQPQH
>TRBV5-1|.
ASSIAGNQHEQY
>TRBV27|.
ASSFTGGAEAF
>TRBV7-8|.
ASSVRDRGEKLF
>TRBV28|.
ASRTDYGYT
>TRBV6-5|few
ASSYTTGSSGNTIY
>TRBV28|.
ASSYERGSSYEQY
>TRBV5-1|once
ASSLGAGTGVFGYT
>TRBV5-4|.
ASSHGQPQTSEKLF
>TRBV15|.
ATSRETRQGESNEQF
>TRBV6-1|.
ASSEIQGSPYEQY
>TRBV5-1|.
ASSGAVGQETQY
>TRBV11-2|.
ASNPGQGAGNTIY
>TRBV15|.
ATKQGGAYNEQF
>TRBV16|.
ASSLAGGFDTQY
>TRBV7-6|.
ASSLDPGSTGELF
>TRBV15|.
ATSREGLQPDNGYT
>TRBV2|.
ASSRAGQETQY
>TRBV5-1|.
ASSLQQGANTGELF
>TRBV7-9|.
ASSILQGALYQETQY
>TRBV5-1|.
ASTWGGSYGYT
>TRBV18|.
ASSPQDRGGWEQF
>TRBV19|.
ASSDRIGSGYT
>TRBV2|.
ASSEYQGLGYGYT
>TRBV7-6|.
ASSLDRGLHGYEQY
>TRBV30|.
AWSEASPGELF
>TRBV19|.
ASSTQLSGTGSHEQY
>TRBV7-9|.
ASSSLWAKST